This TCR beta chain originates from a study of T cell responses to AZD1222 COVID-19 vaccine. General study results and limits: In a largely white British group with more females than males, clonal diversity was possibly underestimated. Breadth and depth of Spike-specific TCRs rose after two AZD1222 doses. The study identified only six AZD1222 recipients as seropositive at baseline.

Germline assignment: CDR1 SGHVS and CDR2 FQNEAQ. There are 17 residues in the CDR3. Trimming took 1 base from V and 2 from J; bases not matched to a gene: 5. Sequencing used immunoSEQ multiplex PCR; TCRdb keeps in-frame clones, though not all of them. The table has over 100,000 clones, 87% seen once. Points on this clone: Its antigen is still unknown.

The starting material was peripheral blood, obtained 28 days after the second AZD1222 dose. This sequence was found in an adult who received the AZD1222 COVID-19 vaccine. The V call is TRBV7-8, the J call TRBJ1-3; 10 bases are a match to TRBD1. CDR3 in amino acids: CASSLVWGTGAGNTIYF. Written as DNA, the CDR3 is TGTGCCAGCAGCTTAGTTTGGGGGACAGGGGCTGGAAACACCATATATTTT.